The 20 T cell receptor beta chains below were found in one sample sequenced in a study of PD-L1 blockade in urothelial cancer. The time point was: pretreatment peripheral blood. The table came from immunoSEQ multiplex PCR; TCRdb's copy has only in-frame clones and leaves some out. The data show around 68,000 clones, over 75% seen once. The sample was PBMCs, taken around atezolizumab (anti-PD-L1) treatment. The receptors originated from a man between 65 and 85 years old with urothelial cancer.

V is TRBV6-5 and J is TRBJ2-7; TRBD2 matches 10 bases. CDR3 length: 13 amino acids. CDR1 and CDR2 (germline): MNHEY, SVGAGI. V was pared by 6 bases and J by 4 bases, with 3 bases of the junction left unmatched. CDR3 protein: CASSPSGSYEQYF. In nucleotides, the CDR3 is TGTGCCAGCAGCCCTAGCGGGAGTTACGAGCAGTACTTC.

The rearrangement uses TRBV20-1 and TRBJ2-1, with D hard to call. V was clipped by 5 bases and J by 3 bases, with 5 bases between them. Germline assignment: CDR1 DFQATT and CDR2 SNEGSKA (reference sequence). The CDR3 has 11 amino acids. CDR3 sequence reads: CSALFYNEQFF. As DNA, the CDR3 is TGCAGTGCTCTCTTCTACAATGAGCAGTTCTTC.

The chain joins TRBV5-1 to TRBJ2-3, with 11 bases fitting TRBD2. Germline CDR1 and CDR2: SGHRS and YFSETQ. V was clipped by 4 bases and J by 3 bases; unmatched bases: 7. This CDR3 contains 16 residues. In DNA, the CDR3 is TGCGCCAGCAGCCTCGGGGCTAGCGGGAGGACAGATACGCAGTATTTT. It yields the protein CASSLGASGRTDTQYF.

The gene calls are TRBV18 and TRBJ2-2; 7 bases fit TRBD2. The germline V gene has CDR1 KGHSH and CDR2 LQKENI. With V trimmed by 4 bases and J by 6 bases, 8 bases remained unmatched. There are 15 residues in the CDR3. CDR3 in amino acids: CASSLLRGDSGELFF. The CDR3, as DNA: TGTGCCAGCTCACTTCTACGGGGGGACTCCGGGGAGCTGTTTTTT. The full variable domain, in which reference TRBV18 and TRBJ2-2 provide the parts outside the CDR3, is NAGVMQNPRHLVRRRGQEARLRCSPMKGHSHVYWYRQLPEEGLKFMVYLQKENIIDESGMPKERFSAEFPKEGPSILRIQQVVRGDSAAYFCASSLLRGDSGELFFGEGSRLTVL.

This chain connects TRBV4-2 to TRBJ1-5; maybe TRBD1 (5 bases). Germline V CDR1 and CDR2: LGHNA, YNFKEQ. Trimming took off 0 bases at V and 7 bases at J, with 13 bases between the two ends. The CDR3 sequence is 15 residues long. The CDR3, as DNA: TGTGCCAGCAGCCAAGACGGACAAACGAAACAGCCCCAGCATTTT. Its protein product is CASSQDGQTKQPQHF.

The J gene is TRBJ1-2, the V gene TRBV5-1; D possibly corresponds to TRBD1 (6 bases). The V gene lost 3 bases and the J gene lost 8 bases, with 26 bases spanning the gap. Germline lookup yields CDR1 SGHRS and CDR2 YFSETQ. This CDR3 has 17 amino acids. The CDR3 sequence is CASSYASGTLNLNGYTF. The DNA of the CDR3 is TGCGCCAGCAGCTACGCATCCGGGACATTAAATCTAAACGGCTACACCTTC.

This sequence joins TRBV28 and TRBJ2-7, with a tentative D call TRBD2 (7 bases). The germline V gene has CDR1 MDHEN and CDR2 SYDVKM. The CDR3 sequence is 13 residues long. V was cut by 11 bases and J by 6 bases, with 20 bases left in between. The CDR3 is CAGGGGALSEQYF. Here the CDR3 DNA reads TGTGCCGGGGGTGGGGGGGCCCTCTCCGAGCAGTACTTC. Full variable domain (missing parts from reference TRBV28 and TRBJ2-7): DVKVTQSSRYLVKRTGEKVFLECVQDMDHENMFWYRQDPGLGLRLIYFSYDVKMKEKGDIPEGYSVSREKKERFSLILESASTNQTSMYLCAGGGGALSEQYFGPGTRLTVT.

V is TRBV4-2 and J is TRBJ2-7, with D tentatively TRBD2 (6 bases). Germline CDR1 is LGHNA and CDR2 is YNFKEQ. The CDR3 is made up of 15 amino acids. Trimming removed 0 bases from V and 0 bases from J, with 9 bases in between. The CDR3 region is CASSQDETSSYEQYF. As DNA, the CDR3 is TGTGCCAGCAGCCAAGATGAGACTAGCTCCTACGAGCAGTACTTC.

This chain joins TRBV7-3 and TRBJ2-1, with 8 positions matching TRBD2. The trim removed 2 bases at V and 3 bases at J, leaving 6 bases unmatched. Germline lookup yields CDR1 SGHTA and CDR2 FQGTGA. This CDR3 spans 16 amino acids. The CDR3 DNA reads TGTGCCAGCAGCTTATTCAGCGGGGGCGACTACAATGAGCAGTTCTTC. It specifies CASSLFSGGDYNEQFF.

This chain connects TRBV18 to TRBJ2-3, with 12 bases lining up with TRBD2. Looked up from germline, CDR1 is KGHSH and CDR2 is LQKENI. The CDR3 totals 17 residues. V dropped 3 bases and J dropped 4; count of bases not matched to a gene: 8. CDR3 region: CASSPRTSGTGADTQYF. The CDR3 region has the DNA TGTGCCAGCTCACCCCGGACTAGCGGGACGGGTGCAGATACGCAGTATTTT.

This chain connects TRBV25-1 to TRBJ1-1; the D gene is possibly TRBD1 (5 bases). V lost 3 bases to trimming and J lost 8 bases, with 13 bases between them. CDR1 is MGHDK and CDR2 is SYGVNS in the germline V gene. The CDR3 totals 13 residues. CDR3 in amino acids: CASSDGAAGEAFF. DNA for the CDR3: TGTGCCAGCAGTGACGGGGCCGCGGGGGAAGCTTTCTTT.

The J gene is TRBJ1-1, the V gene TRBV9, with D possibly matching TRBD1 (6 bases). This CDR3 region has 16 residues. Germline V CDR1 and CDR2: SGDLS, YYNGEE. Trimming took off 0 bases at V and 1 base at J, with 13 bases between the two ends. The CDR3 protein is CASSVGPGTTNTEAFF. The CDR3 nucleotides are TGTGCCAGCAGCGTAGGTCCTGGGACAACGAACACTGAAGCTTTCTTT.

This rearrangement joins TRBV29-1 to TRBJ1-1; TRBD1 aligns across 7 bases. V was pared by 6 bases and J by 5 bases, with 12 bases of the junction left unmatched. The CDR3 spans 14 residues. Germline V gene sequence: CDR1 SQVTM, CDR2 ANQGSEA. The DNA for the CDR3 is TGCAGCGTCGGCGAGAGGGGGCCGGGGACTGAAGCTTTCTTT. Its translation is CSVGERGPGTEAFF. The variable domain in full, completed from reference TRBV29-1 and TRBJ1-1, reads SAVISQKPSRDICQRGTSLTIQCQVDSQVTMMFWYRQQPGQSLTLIATANQGSEATYESGFVIDKFPISRPNLTFSTLTVSNMSPEDSSIYLCSVGERGPGTEAFFGQGTRLTVV.

The chain couples TRBV19 to TRBJ2-2; TRBD1 agrees at 8 bases. V was pared by 5 bases and J by 6 bases, with 8 bases of the junction left unmatched. The CDR3 runs 15 residues. The V gene's germline CDR1 is LNHDA and CDR2 SQIVND (reference sequence). CDR3 sequence: CASSPLGQGSGELFF. CDR3 nucleotide sequence: TGTGCCAGTAGTCCCCTCGGACAGGGCTCCGGGGAGCTGTTTTTT.

This sequence joins TRBV5-1 and TRBJ2-1; 10 bases are a match to TRBD2. Germline CDR1 is SGHRS and CDR2 is YFSETQ. The trim removed 5 bases at V and 1 base at J, leaving 6 bases unmatched. This CDR3 is 16 amino acids long. CDR3 sequence: CASRSGGDLSYNEQFF. CDR3 nucleotides: TGCGCCAGCAGAAGCGGGGGGGACTTATCCTACAATGAGCAGTTCTTC.

This rearrangement joins TRBV27 to TRBJ2-1, with D unclear. CDR1 MNHEY and CDR2 SMNVEV come from the germline V gene (reference sequence). V was pared by 3 bases and J by 6 bases, with 9 bases between. This CDR3 has 13 amino acids. CDR3 coding DNA: TGTGCCAGCAGTTTCGACTCGTCCAATGAGCAGTTCTTC. This sequence encodes CASSFDSSNEQFF.

The chain recombines TRBV5-4 with TRBJ2-7; unclear D gene. There are 12 residues in the CDR3. Germline values: CDR1 SGHNT, CDR2 YYREEE (reference sequence). V lost 4 bases, J lost 4 bases, and 9 bases lay in between. CDR3 nucleotides: TGTGCCAGCAGCCTGGACGGTTACGAGCAGTACTTC. Translating gives CASSLDGYEQYF.

This sequence joins TRBV11-1 and TRBJ1-1; D not resolved. V lost 5 bases, J lost 8 bases, and 12 bases lay in between. There are 12 residues in the CDR3. The germline V gene has CDR1 SGHAT and CDR2 FQDESV (reference sequence). The CDR3 protein is CASSPRQFEAFF. The CDR3 DNA is TGTGCCAGCAGCCCGAGGCAATTCGAAGCTTTCTTT.

This rearrangement joins TRBV9 to TRBJ1-5, with 9 bases matching TRBD1. Germline V CDR1 and CDR2: SGDLS, YYNGEE. J gave up 7 bases and V 4 bases, and 9 bases lay outside the gene matches. The length of the CDR3 is 15 residues. CDR3 DNA: TGTGCCAGCAGCTCCGGGACAGGGTCTCGGCAGCCCCAGCATTTT. Translated: CASSSGTGSRQPQHF.

This clone was seen once. The gene calls are TRBV6-5 and TRBJ2-1; D possibly corresponds to TRBD2 (6 bases). V lost 6 bases and J 6 bases, leaving 18 bases between the germline ends. Germline lookup yields CDR1 MNHEY and CDR2 SVGAGI. This CDR3 spans 15 amino acids. The CDR3 DNA follows: TGTGCCAGCAGCCCCGGCTATCTAGCGCTCAATGAGCAGTTCTTC. This codes for CASSPGYLALNEQFF.